One T cell receptor (beta chain) is described in this entry. This sample was taken from a study of T cell changes during pregnancy in multiple sclerosis. V was pared by 7 bases and J by 0 bases, with 15 bases of the junction left unmatched. Per the germline V gene, CDR1 is MDHEN and CDR2 is SYDVKM. The CDR3 runs 17 residues. Profiling relied on immunoSEQ multiplex PCR, and the TCRdb table lists in-frame clones only, not all of them. The sample carries more than 70,000 clones, approximately 90% recorded once. The material was peripheral blood, obtained before pregnancy. V and J are TRBV28 and TRBJ2-7; the match to TRBD2 covers 7 bases. The TCR comes from a female donor with multiple sclerosis, enrolled in a pregnancy study. CDR3 region: CASKTTGRGKSSYEQYF. The CDR3 bases are TGTGCCAGCAAGACCACGGGGAGGGGAAAAAGCTCCTACGAGCAGTACTTC.